This TCR beta chain appears in the sequencing data of a study of T cells in localized non-small cell lung cancer. For this clone: What it binds is not known.

Whole-study findings and limits: Within adjacent lung there appeared a median approximately 58 of the top 100 tumor clones. There was an association of higher blood T cell density with longer overall survival.

Germline V gene lookup returns CDR1 ENHRY and CDR2 SYGVKD. The CDR3 is 13 amino acids. With V trimmed by 11 bases and J by 1 base, 4 bases remained unmatched. This table comes from immunoSEQ multiplex PCR, and its TCRdb copy is limited to in-frame clones, with some not included. The profile shows approximately 30,000 clones, just over 90% of them singletons. This chain uses TRBV10-3 with TRBJ1-1, with TRBD1 matching over 10 bases. Source: peripheral blood, taken before any cancer treatment. This TCR derives from a female donor over 55 with stage I lung adenocarcinoma. As DNA, the CDR3 is TGTGCCGCCGGACAGGGGGGGAACACTGAAGCTTTCTTT. Translating gives CAAGQGGNTEAFF.